This T cell receptor (beta chain) derives from a study of blood T cell repertoires in COVID-19. Background on the study: Material from acute and convalescent COVID-19 was sourced from the United States, Italy and Spain. T cells, B-cell-depleted T cells, or PBMCs supplied cDNA or gDNA.

In the authors' workflow: Counts of nucleated cells, estimated from reference gene primer amplification, were obtained. Clones were read by immunoSEQ multiplex PCR, and TCRdb kept only the in-frame ones, dropping some. V, J and clone size reflect that table, while D and trimming were determined from the DNA. The sample yields around 110,000 clones, about nine tenths seen once. The length of the CDR3 is 14 residues. With V trimmed by 8 bases and J by 6 bases, 9 bases remained unmatched. Per the germline V gene, CDR1 is LGHNT and CDR2 is FRNRAP. The TCR comes from a human donor with active COVID-19. The donor label of this sample is uncertain. The rearrangement joins TRBV12-5 to TRBJ1-5; 8 nucleotides line up with TRBD1. Sequenced: peripheral blood. CDR3 region: CASLGSGGGQPQHF. For the CDR3, the DNA is TGTGCTAGTCTAGGATCAGGGGGCGGTCAGCCCCAGCATTTT.